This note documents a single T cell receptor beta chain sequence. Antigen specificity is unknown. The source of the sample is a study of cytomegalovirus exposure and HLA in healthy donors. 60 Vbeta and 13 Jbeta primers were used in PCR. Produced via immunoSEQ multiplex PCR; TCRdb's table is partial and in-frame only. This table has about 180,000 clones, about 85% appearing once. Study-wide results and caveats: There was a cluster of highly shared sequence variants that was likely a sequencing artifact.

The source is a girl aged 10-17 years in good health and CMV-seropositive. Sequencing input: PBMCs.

CDR3: CAFLRGTYEQYF. The CDR3 DNA reads as TGTGCCTTTCTCCGGGGAACCTACGAGCAGTACTTC. V gene TRBV30 combines with J gene TRBJ2-7; D is possibly TRBD2 (5 bases). The V gene lost 7 bases and the J gene lost 2 bases, with 12 bases spanning the gap. This CDR3 has 12 residues. The germline V gene has CDR1 GTSNPN and CDR2 SVGIG (reference sequence).